This TCR beta chain is from a study of CD8+ T cells in alopecia areata. Study-wide results and caveats: Mice gave a clearer picture of TCR sharing than patients did, possibly for HLA-related reasons.

Regarding this clone: Its antigen is as yet unknown.

Per germline, CDR1 SQVTM and CDR2 ANQGSEA. CDR3 length equals 12 residues. V was trimmed by 6 bases and J by 2 bases, leaving 9 bases between them. Alopecia areata patients provided lesional scalp punch biopsies and peripheral blood. RNA extraction and reverse transcription yielded cDNA as sequencing template. Method: immunoSEQ multiplex PCR; TCRdb's copy keeps in-frame clones and lacks some. Here the sample spans 140,000 to 150,000 clones, 45% to 60% being singletons. Sequencing used CD4+ T cells sorted from blood, obtained at week 0. The TCR originated in a human donor with alopecia areata. The V gene is TRBV29-1, the J gene TRBJ2-3, with D possibly matching TRBD1 (5 bases). CDR3 DNA: TGCAGCGTCAGACAGCTCACAGATACGCAGTATTTT. Translated: CSVRQLTDTQYF.